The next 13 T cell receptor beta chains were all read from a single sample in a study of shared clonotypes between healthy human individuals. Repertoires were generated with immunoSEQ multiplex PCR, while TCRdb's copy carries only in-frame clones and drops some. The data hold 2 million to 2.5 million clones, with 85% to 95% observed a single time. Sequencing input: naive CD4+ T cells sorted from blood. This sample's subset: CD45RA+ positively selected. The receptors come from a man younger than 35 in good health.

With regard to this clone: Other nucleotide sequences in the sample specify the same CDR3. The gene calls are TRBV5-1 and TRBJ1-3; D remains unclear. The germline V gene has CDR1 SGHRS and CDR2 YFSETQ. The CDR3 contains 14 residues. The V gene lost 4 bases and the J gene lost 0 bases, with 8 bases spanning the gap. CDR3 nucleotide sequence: TGCGCCAGCAGCGAGGGAGGCTCTGGAAACACCATATATTTT. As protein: CASSEGGSGNTIYF.

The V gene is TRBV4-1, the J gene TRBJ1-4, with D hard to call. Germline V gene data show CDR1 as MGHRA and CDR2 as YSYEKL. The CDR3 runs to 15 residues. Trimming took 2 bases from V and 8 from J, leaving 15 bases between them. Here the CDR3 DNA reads TGCGCCAGCAGCCAACTTGGTCCCTATATGGAAAAACTGTTTTTT. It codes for CASSQLGPYMEKLFF.

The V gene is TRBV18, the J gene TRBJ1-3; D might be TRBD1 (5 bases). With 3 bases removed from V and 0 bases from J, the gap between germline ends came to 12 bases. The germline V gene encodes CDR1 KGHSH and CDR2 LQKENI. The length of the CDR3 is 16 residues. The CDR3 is CASSPPGRSSGNTIYF. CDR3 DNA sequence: TGTGCCAGCTCACCGCCGGGACGCAGCTCTGGAAACACCATATATTTT.

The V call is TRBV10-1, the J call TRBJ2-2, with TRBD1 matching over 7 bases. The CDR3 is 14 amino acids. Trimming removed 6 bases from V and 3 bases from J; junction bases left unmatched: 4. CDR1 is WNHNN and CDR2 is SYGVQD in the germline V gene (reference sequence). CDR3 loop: CASRWDRYTGELFF. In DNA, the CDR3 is TGCGCCAGCAGATGGGACAGATACACCGGGGAGCTGTTTTTT.

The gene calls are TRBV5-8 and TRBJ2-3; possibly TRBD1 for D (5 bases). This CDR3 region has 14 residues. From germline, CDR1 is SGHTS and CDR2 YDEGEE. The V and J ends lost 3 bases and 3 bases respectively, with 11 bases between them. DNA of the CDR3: TGTGCCAGCAGCTCAGGGAAGATAACAGATACGCAGTATTTT. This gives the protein CASSSGKITDTQYF.

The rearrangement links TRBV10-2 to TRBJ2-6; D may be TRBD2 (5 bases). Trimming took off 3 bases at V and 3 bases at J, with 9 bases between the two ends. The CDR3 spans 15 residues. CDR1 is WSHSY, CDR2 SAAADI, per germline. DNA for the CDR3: TGCGCCAGCAGTGAAACGGGGATTGGGGCCAACGTCCTGACTTTC. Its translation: CASSETGIGANVLTF.

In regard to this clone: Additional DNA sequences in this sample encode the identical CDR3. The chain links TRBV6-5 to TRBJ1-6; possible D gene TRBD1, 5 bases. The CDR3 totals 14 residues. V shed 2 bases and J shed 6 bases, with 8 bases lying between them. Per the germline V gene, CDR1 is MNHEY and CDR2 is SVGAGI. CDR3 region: CASSYRGLNSPLHF. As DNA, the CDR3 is TGTGCCAGCAGTTACCGGGGCCTTAATTCACCCCTCCACTTT.

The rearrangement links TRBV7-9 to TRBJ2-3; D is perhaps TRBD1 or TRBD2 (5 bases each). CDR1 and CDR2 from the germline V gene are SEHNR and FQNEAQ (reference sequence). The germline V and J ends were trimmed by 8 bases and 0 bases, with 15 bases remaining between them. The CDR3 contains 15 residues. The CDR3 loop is CASYQWGSSTDTQYF. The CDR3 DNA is TGTGCCAGCTATCAATGGGGGTCTAGCACAGATACGCAGTATTTT. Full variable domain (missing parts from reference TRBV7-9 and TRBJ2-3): DTGVSQNPRHKITKRGQNVTFRCDPISEHNRLYWYRQTLGQGPEFLTYFQNEAQLEKSRLLSDRFSAERPKGSFSTLEIQRTEQGDSAMYLCASYQWGSSTDTQYFGPGTRLTVL.

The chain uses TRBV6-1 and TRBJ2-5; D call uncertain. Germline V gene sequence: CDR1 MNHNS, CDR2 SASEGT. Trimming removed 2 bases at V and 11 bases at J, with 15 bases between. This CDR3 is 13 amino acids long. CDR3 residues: CASSENSPYWQYF. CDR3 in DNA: TGTGCCAGCAGTGAAAATAGCCCTTATTGGCAGTACTTC.

This CDR3 reads CAWSVGAHNEQFF. CDR3 nucleotides: TGTGCCTGGAGTGTAGGAGCCCACAATGAGCAGTTCTTC. The rearrangement uses TRBV30 and TRBJ2-1, with D hard to call. CDR1 is GTSNPN, CDR2 SVGIG, per germline (reference sequence). CDR3 length: 13 residues. Deletions cut 0 bases from V and 5 bases from J, with 8 bases between.

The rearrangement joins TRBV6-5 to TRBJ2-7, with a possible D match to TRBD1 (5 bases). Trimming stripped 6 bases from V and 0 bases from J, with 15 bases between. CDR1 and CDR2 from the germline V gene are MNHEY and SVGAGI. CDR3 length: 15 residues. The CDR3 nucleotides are TGTGCCAGCAGATTTGACAGTGACAACTCCTACGAGCAGTACTTC. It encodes CASRFDSDNSYEQYF.

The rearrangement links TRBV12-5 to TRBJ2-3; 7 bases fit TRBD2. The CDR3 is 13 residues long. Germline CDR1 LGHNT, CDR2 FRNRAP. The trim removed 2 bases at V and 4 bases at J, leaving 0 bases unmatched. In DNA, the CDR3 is TGTGCTAGTGGTTTGAGCGGGGCAGATACGCAGTATTTT. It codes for CASGLSGADTQYF. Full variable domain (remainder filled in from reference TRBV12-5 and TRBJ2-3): DARVTQTPRHKVTEMGQEVTMRCQPILGHNTVFWYRQTMMQGLELLAYFRNRAPLDDSGMPKDRFSAEMPDATLATLKIQPSEPRDSAVYFCASGLSGADTQYFGPGTRLTVL.

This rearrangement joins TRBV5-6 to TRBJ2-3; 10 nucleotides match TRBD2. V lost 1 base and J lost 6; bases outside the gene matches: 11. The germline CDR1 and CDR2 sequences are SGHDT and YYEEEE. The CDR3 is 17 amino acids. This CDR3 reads CASSLYKSAGGPDTQYF. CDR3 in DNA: TGTGCCAGCAGCTTGTATAAGTCAGCGGGAGGGCCGGATACGCAGTATTTT.